This T cell receptor beta chain derives from a study of cytomegalovirus exposure and HLA in healthy donors. Background on the study: Around four fifths of some 390 genotyped donors fell in the Caucasian-associated ancestry cluster. Regarding the study as a whole: The Asian-associated ancestry cluster reportedly had fewer N-insertions than the roughly 720-donor mean in a later analysis.

Primers: 60 Vbeta forward and 13 Jbeta reverse. Only in-frame clones appear in the TCRdb table, and some are missing; sequencing was by immunoSEQ multiplex PCR. The table has approximately 150,000 clones, about 84% seen once. The CDR3 sequence is 13 residues long. CDR1 is MNHNS, CDR2 SASEGT, per germline. Trimming removed 5 bases at V and 3 bases at J, with 10 bases between. On this clone: Its target is not known.

The TCR sequence derives from a male donor in good health and CMV-seronegative. This chain links TRBV6-1 with TRBJ2-5; tentatively, D is TRBD1 (6 bases). The source material was PBMCs. The CDR3 nucleotides read TGTGCCAGCAGTCGACAGGAGGAAGAGACCCAGTACTTC. Amino acid sequence: CASSRQEEETQYF.